This TCR beta chain was profiled in a study of CD8+ T cells in alopecia areata. Study-wide points: Clonality exceeded that of normal scalp in lesional scalp, most notably in alopecia totalis/universalis.

Treatment given: oral pan-JAK inhibitor, 5-10 mg twice daily. Reverse transcribed after extraction, RNA yielded cDNA as the sequencing template. Assay: immunoSEQ multiplex PCR; the TCRdb copy retains only in-frame clones and omits some. The repertoire holds around 150,000 clones, roughly 65% seen once, with 0.7% to 1% in the top ten. CDR1 is GTSNPN and CDR2 is SVGIG in the germline V gene (reference sequence). Trimming shortened V by 3 bases and J by 0 bases, and 5 bases separated the two germline ends. This CDR3 spans 12 amino acids. This clone was detected only a few times. The target antigen is unknown. This sample also contains other DNA sequences that code for the same CDR3.

This sample comprised CD4+ T cells sorted from blood, obtained at week 4, from a patient treated with tofacitinib. The chain recombines TRBV30 with TRBJ1-1; D may be TRBD1 (5 bases). This sequence was found in a human donor with alopecia areata. CDR3 loop: CAWRTVNTEAFF. In DNA form, the CDR3 reads TGTGCCTGGAGGACAGTGAACACTGAAGCTTTCTTT.